This T cell receptor (beta chain) was identified in a study of blood T cell repertoires in COVID-19. As for the study in general: The United States, Italy and Spain supplied acute and convalescent COVID-19 samples.

V lost 2 bases to trimming and J lost 9 bases, with 17 bases between them. The germline V gene has CDR1 GTSNPN and CDR2 SVGIG (reference sequence). CDR3 length: 14 amino acids. Per the authors' pipeline: Using reference gene primer amplification, nucleated cell counts were estimated. Clones were sequenced by immunoSEQ multiplex PCR, and TCRdb holds only the in-frame ones, with some missing. V, J and clone size reflect that table, while D and trimming were determined from the DNA. This table has about 38,000 clones, 90% appearing once. The material sequenced was peripheral blood. The receptor was derived from a man aged 55 to 70 with active or convalescent COVID-19. This rearrangement joins TRBV30 to TRBJ2-1, with D perhaps matching TRBD2 (6 bases). The CDR3 region has the DNA TGTGCCTGGAGTCCCAGACTAGGAGGTAGTGAGCAGTTCTTC. Translating it yields CAWSPRLGGSEQFF. The variable domain in full, completed from reference TRBV30 and TRBJ2-1, reads SQTIHQWPATLVQPVGSPLSLECTVEGTSNPNLYWYRQAAGRGLQLLFYSVGIGQISSEVPQNLSASRPQDRQFILSSKKLLLSDSGFYLCAWSPRLGGSEQFFGPGTRLTVL.